The next 20 T cell receptor beta chains were all read from a single sample in a study of CD8 T cells in ankylosing spondylitis. TCRdb processed the 5' RACE reads anew with MiXCR; each CDR3 protein has one entry. The sample carries about 300,000 distinct CDR3 sequences, around a tenth recorded once. The sequenced material came from blood, either unsorted or a sorted T cell fraction (not recorded which). All receptors come from a female donor with ankylosing spondylitis or in good health (not recorded which).

In this sample, this clonotype turned up many times. V and J are TRBV20-1 and TRBJ2-7; D possibly corresponds to TRBD2 (6 bases). This CDR3 comprises 13 residues. Germline CDR1 is DFQATT and CDR2 is SNEGSKA (reference sequence). V was trimmed by 1 base and J by 4 bases, leaving 11 bases between them. The DNA for the CDR3 is TGCAGTGCTAGAGGTTCCGGGAGATACGAGCAGTACTTC. This encodes CSARGSGRYEQYF.

This clonotype was recorded at least ten times. The chain has TRBV5-1 and TRBJ2-2, with unresolved D. The CDR3 consists of 14 residues. CDR1 and CDR2 from the germline V gene are SGHRS and YFSETQ. The V end was cut by 5 bases, the J end by 4 bases, with 12 bases between. Written as DNA, the CDR3 is TGCGCCAGCAGGTTTGAAGGAACCACCGGGGAGCTGTTTTTT. Translated, it gives CASRFEGTTGELFF.

There are many counts of this clonotype. The chain recombines TRBV28 with TRBJ2-3; TRBD2 is a possible D gene (5 bases). This CDR3 is 14 amino acids long. Germline V lookup: CDR1 MDHEN, CDR2 SYDVKM. V lost 5 bases and J 11 bases, leaving 20 bases between the germline ends. As DNA, the CDR3 is TGTGCCAGCAGTCCAGAAATAACGGGGTTCCTGCAGTATTTT. It codes for CASSPEITGFLQYF. The full variable domain, its missing parts supplied by reference TRBV28 and TRBJ2-3, is DVKVTQSSRYLVKRTGEKVFLECVQDMDHENMFWYRQDPGLGLRLIYFSYDVKMKEKGDIPEGYSVSREKKERFSLILESASTNQTSMYLCASSPEITGFLQYFGPGTRLTVL.

This chain connects TRBV28 to TRBJ2-5; no firm D call. The CDR3 has 13 residues. Per the germline V gene, CDR1 is MDHEN and CDR2 is SYDVKM. Trimming took 7 bases from V and 5 from J, leaving 14 bases between them. The CDR3 sequence is CASTLGSLETQYF. CDR3 nucleotides: TGTGCCAGCACGTTGGGGTCTCTGGAGACCCAGTACTTC.

The sample holds many counts of this clonotype. The rearrangement uses TRBV6-1 and TRBJ1-6; D may be TRBD1 (6 bases). Trimming took off 2 bases at V and 4 bases at J, with 12 bases between the two ends. This CDR3 spans 16 amino acids. Germline assignment: CDR1 MNHNS and CDR2 SASEGT. The chain's CDR3 is CASSERTGMYNSPLHF. Written as DNA, the CDR3 is TGTGCCAGCAGTGAAAGAACAGGGATGTATAATTCACCCCTCCACTTT.

This clonotype was seen more than once but under ten times. V and J are TRBV12-3 or TRBV12-4 and TRBJ1-5; D is unclear. The CDR3 sequence is 14 residues long. Trimming took 4 bases from V and 4 from J, leaving 11 bases between them. In nucleotides, the CDR3 is TGTGCCAGCAGTTCTCTATCAGAGAATCAGCCCCAGCATTTT. It yields the protein CASSSLSENQPQHF.

This clonotype was recorded at least ten times. J is TRBJ2-3 and V is TRBV5-1; D is unclear. This CDR3 is built from 14 residues. Trimming pared 0 bases from V and 2 bases from J, leaving 7 bases between. CDR1 and CDR2 (germline): SGHRS, YFSETQ. The CDR3, as DNA: TGCGCCAGCAGCTTGGTCGACATCACAGATACGCAGTATTTT. It codes for CASSLVDITDTQYF.

The table lists this clonotype with many counts. V gene TRBV12-3 or TRBV12-4 combines with J gene TRBJ2-7; D possibly corresponds to TRBD1 (5 bases). The CDR3 extends over 17 amino acids. Trimming took 6 bases from V and 2 from J, leaving 23 bases between them. Written as DNA, the CDR3 is TGTGCCAGCAGCGACCTTATACTTCAGGGAAGAGCCTACGAGCAGTACTTC. Translation: CASSDLILQGRAYEQYF.

This clonotype was picked up many times. The J gene is TRBJ2-1, the V gene TRBV20-1; 11 positions match TRBD2. V trimming: 5 bases; J trimming: 9 bases; junction bases outside the gene matches: 9. The germline gives CDR1 DFQATT, CDR2 SNEGSKA (reference sequence). The CDR3 loop spans 14 amino acids. CDR3: CSARLAGPRSEQFF. CDR3 sequence (DNA): TGCAGTGCTCGACTAGCGGGGCCGAGGTCTGAGCAGTTCTTC.

This clonotype was counted ten times or more. The chain couples TRBV6-5 to TRBJ2-7; D may be TRBD2 (6 bases). The CDR3 contains 14 residues. The V end was cut by 2 bases, the J end by 2 bases, with 10 bases between. From germline, CDR1 is MNHEY and CDR2 SVGAGI. The CDR3 loop reads CASSYGGGPYEQYF. The DNA of the CDR3 is TGTGCCAGCAGTTACGGAGGAGGGCCCTACGAGCAGTACTTC.

This clonotype was seen more than once but under ten times. One base away lies a much larger clone, so this may be a sequencing read error. This chain connects TRBV20-1 to TRBJ1-2; D uncertain. This CDR3 has 13 amino acids. The V end was cut by 1 base, the J end by 2 bases, with 8 bases between. Germline V gives CDR1 DFQATT, CDR2 SNEGSKA (reference sequence). This CDR3 is CSARVQANYGYTF. As DNA, the CDR3 is TGCAGTGCTAGAGTCCAGGCCAACTATGGCTACACCTTC.

The table lists this clonotype with many counts. The chain joins TRBV10-3 to TRBJ2-2, with D possibly being TRBD2 (6 bases). V gave up 10 bases and J gave up 2 bases, with 17 bases separating them. The CDR3 extends over 15 amino acids. CDR1 is ENHRY, CDR2 SYGVKD, per germline. CDR3 sequence: CATTTGGANTGELFF. The CDR3 DNA reads as TGTGCCACTACGACTGGCGGGGCTAACACCGGGGAGCTGTTTTTT.

This clonotype was picked up many times. V is TRBV5-1 and J is TRBJ2-2; D may match TRBD1 or TRBD2 (5 bases each). Germline V gene sequence: CDR1 SGHRS, CDR2 YFSETQ. The CDR3 contains 15 residues. Trimming pared 4 bases from V and 5 bases from J, leaving 15 bases between. The CDR3 DNA reads TGCGCCAGCAGCCCCGGGACCCTCGAAACCGGGGAGCTGTTTTTT. It yields the protein CASSPGTLETGELFF.

This clonotype has just a few counts. The V and J genes are TRBV9 and TRBJ2-5, with a possible D match to TRBD2 (7 bases). V lost 0 bases, J lost 4 bases, and 13 bases lay in between. The germline V gene has CDR1 SGDLS and CDR2 YYNGEE. This CDR3 spans 15 amino acids. In nucleotides, the CDR3 is TGTGCCAGCAGCGTAGGAGGGGGGGTTGGAGAGACCCAGTACTTC. Translated: CASSVGGGVGETQYF.

This clonotype occurred many times. V gene TRBV10-3 combines with J gene TRBJ1-5, with D tentatively TRBD1 (5 bases). CDR1 ENHRY and CDR2 SYGVKD come from the germline V gene. The CDR3 is made up of 15 amino acids. The V end lost 0 bases, the J end lost 3 bases, and 9 bases lay between the germline ends. The CDR3 DNA follows: TGTGCCATCAGTGAGTCGAGGGACGACAATCAGCCCCAGCATTTT. As protein: CAISESRDDNQPQHF.

The rearrangement uses TRBV27 and TRBJ1-1; a weak D match, TRBD1 (5 bases). Trimming cost V 3 bases and J 8 bases, with 19 bases left between them. This CDR3 has 15 residues. The V gene's germline CDR1 is MNHEY and CDR2 SMNVEV (reference sequence). Here the CDR3 reads CASSFRGQGGYEAFF. As DNA, the CDR3 is TGTGCCAGCAGTTTTAGAGGGCAGGGTGGATACGAAGCTTTCTTT.

This clonotype was found many times. The chain links TRBV10-2 to TRBJ1-1; maybe TRBD1 (6 bases). CDR3 length: 14 amino acids. V was trimmed by 6 bases and J by 0 bases, leaving 11 bases between them. CDR1 WSHSY and CDR2 SAAADI come from the germline V gene. The CDR3 region is CASRIRGMNTEAFF. The CDR3 coding sequence is TGCGCCAGCAGGATCAGGGGAATGAACACTGAAGCTTTCTTT.

In its sample, this clonotype was seen a few times. Here the CDR3 DNA reads TGTGCCAGCAGCTTAGAACGGGTGGGAGGCACGACGGACGAGCAGTACTTC. Encoded protein: CASSLERVGGTTDEQYF. The J gene is TRBJ2-7, the V gene TRBV7-8, with D possibly matching TRBD2 (6 bases). The CDR3 runs to 17 residues. Trimming left V 1 base short and J 5 bases short, with 21 bases between. Germline V gene data show CDR1 as SGHVS and CDR2 as FQNEAQ. The variable domain in full, with the rest retrieved from reference TRBV7-8 and TRBJ2-7, is GAGVSQSPRYKVAKRGQDVALRCDPISGHVSLFWYQQALGQGPEFLTYFQNEAQLDKSGLPSDRFFAERPEGSVSTLKIQRTQQEDSAVYLCASSLERVGGTTDEQYFGPGTRLTVT.

This chain connects TRBV20-1 to TRBJ2-1; D call uncertain. V shed 0 bases and J shed 8 bases, with 17 bases lying between them. Germline V gene sequence: CDR1 DFQATT, CDR2 SNEGSKA (reference sequence). This CDR3 is 15 amino acids long. The CDR3 reads CSARDLQNKGYEQFF. The CDR3 bases are TGCAGTGCTAGAGATCTCCAAAATAAAGGCTATGAGCAGTTCTTC.

This clonotype was recorded at least ten times. This sequence joins TRBV5-6 and TRBJ2-1; D is unresolved. Germline loops: CDR1 SGHDT, CDR2 YYEEEE. V was trimmed by 0 bases and J by 4 bases, leaving 11 bases between them. This CDR3 contains 15 residues. The CDR3 protein is CASSLGVTRYNEQFF. CDR3 coding DNA: TGTGCCAGCAGCTTGGGGGTGACCCGTTACAATGAGCAGTTCTTC. The variable domain in full, completed from reference TRBV5-6 and TRBJ2-1, reads DAGVTQSPTHLIKTRGQQVTLRCSPKSGHDTVSWYQQALGQGPQFIFQYYEEEERQRGNFPDRFSGHQFPNYSSELNVNALLLGDSALYLCASSLGVTRYNEQFFGPGTRLTVL.